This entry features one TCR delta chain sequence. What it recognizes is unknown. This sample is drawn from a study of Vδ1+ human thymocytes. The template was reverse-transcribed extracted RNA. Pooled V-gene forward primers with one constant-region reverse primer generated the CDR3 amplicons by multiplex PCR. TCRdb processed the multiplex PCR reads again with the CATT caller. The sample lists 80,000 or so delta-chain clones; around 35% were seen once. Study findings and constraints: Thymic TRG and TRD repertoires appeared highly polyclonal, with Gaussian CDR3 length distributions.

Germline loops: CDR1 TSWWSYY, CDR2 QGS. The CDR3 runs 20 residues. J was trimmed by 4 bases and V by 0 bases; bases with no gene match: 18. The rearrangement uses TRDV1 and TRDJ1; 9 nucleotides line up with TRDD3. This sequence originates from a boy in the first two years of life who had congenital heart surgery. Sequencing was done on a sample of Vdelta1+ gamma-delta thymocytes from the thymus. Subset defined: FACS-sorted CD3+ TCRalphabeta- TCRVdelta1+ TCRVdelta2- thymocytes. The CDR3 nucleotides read TGTGCTCTTGGGGAACTTAGCCCTCCCACCGTACTGGGGGACCGCGATAAACTCATCTTT. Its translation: CALGELSPPTVLGDRDKLIF.